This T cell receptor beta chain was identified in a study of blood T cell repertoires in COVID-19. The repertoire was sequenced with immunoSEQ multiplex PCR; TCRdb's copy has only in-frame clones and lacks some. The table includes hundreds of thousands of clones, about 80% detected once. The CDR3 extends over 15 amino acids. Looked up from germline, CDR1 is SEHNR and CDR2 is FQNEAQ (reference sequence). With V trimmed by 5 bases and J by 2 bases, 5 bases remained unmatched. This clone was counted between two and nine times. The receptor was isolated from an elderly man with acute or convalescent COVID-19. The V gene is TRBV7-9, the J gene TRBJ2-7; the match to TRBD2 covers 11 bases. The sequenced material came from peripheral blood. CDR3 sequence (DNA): TGTGCCAGCAGCCCGGGACTAGCGGTAGCCTACGAGCAGTACTTC. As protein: CASSPGLAVAYEQYF.